Shown below are 7 T cell receptor beta chains from a single sample sequenced in a study of CD4 T cells in relation to SARS-CoV-2 and coronaviruses. The protocol was immunoSEQ multiplex PCR, while the TCRdb copy is restricted to in-frame clones and leaves out a portion. The sample has approximately 27,000 clones, 75% seen once; the top ten hold around 13%. The unexposed donors gave CD4+ T cells in about 2010-2019, prior to COVID-19. The cells were cultured for over eight days before CD4+ T cells were isolated. Antigens of these TCRs are unknown. Material: CD4+ T cells from PBMCs, cultured in vitro. All receptors derive from a human donor in good health.

In this sample, this clone turned up a few times. The rearrangement links TRBV7-9 to TRBJ2-1, with D perhaps matching TRBD2 (6 bases). The CDR3 sequence is 13 residues long. The germline V gene has CDR1 SEHNR and CDR2 FQNEAQ (reference sequence). With 5 bases removed from V and 7 bases from J, the gap between germline ends came to 12 bases. The CDR3 region has the DNA TGTGCCAGCAGCCGCGGGGCCCCAAATGAGCAGTTCTTC. Translating gives CASSRGAPNEQFF.

By sample fraction, this clone is large. V and J are TRBV7-8 and TRBJ1-2; D remains ambiguous. Germline V gene sequence: CDR1 SGHVS, CDR2 FQNEAQ. Trimming shortened V by 5 bases and J by 3 bases, and 13 bases separated the two germline ends. The CDR3 has 14 residues. The CDR3 DNA sequence: TGTGCCAGCAGCCCCCGGGAGGGCGACTATGGCTACACCTTC. Its translation: CASSPREGDYGYTF.

This clone was detected once. The chain has TRBV7-9 and TRBJ2-7; D uncertain. The CDR3 consists of 14 residues. CDR1 and CDR2 (germline): SEHNR, FQNEAQ (reference sequence). V shed 3 bases and J shed 3 bases, with 12 bases lying between them. For the CDR3, the DNA is TGTGCCAGCAGCTTCCGCCTCGATGGCTACGAGCAGTACTTC. Translating it yields CASSFRLDGYEQYF.

The V and J genes are TRBV6-2 or TRBV6-3 and TRBJ2-7; D remains unclear. Per the germline V gene, CDR1 is MNHEY and CDR2 is SVGEGT. CDR3 length: 15 residues. V was clipped by 4 bases and J by 6 bases, with 19 bases between them. The CDR3 region has the DNA TGTGCCAGCAGTTCCCATTCTCTAGGCCCCGGCGAGCAGTACTTC. Its protein is CASSSHSLGPGEQYF.

This rearrangement joins TRBV11-2 to TRBJ1-1; unclear D gene. Germline loops: CDR1 SGHAT, CDR2 FQNNGV. V lost 6 bases to trimming and J lost 1 base, with 9 bases between them. The CDR3 length is 13 residues. CDR3 loop: CASRAAGNTEAFF. CDR3 sequence (DNA): TGTGCCAGCAGGGCCGCGGGGAACACTGAAGCTTTCTTT.

Only one count was recorded for this clone. The genes are TRBV21-1 and TRBJ2-7. TRBV21-1 is deemed a pseudogene. The CDR3 length is 13 residues. The CDR3 spells CASSTLHPAEQYF. In DNA form, the CDR3 reads TGTGCCAGCAGCACGCTCCACCCAGCCGAGCAGTACTTC.

The chain carries TRBV5-1 and TRBJ2-3, with unresolved D. The ends were cut back, 5 bases at V and 4 bases at J, with 14 bases in the middle. This CDR3 is 14 amino acids long. Germline CDR1 SGHRS, CDR2 YFSETQ. The CDR3 DNA follows: TGCGCCAGCAGACCAACACAAGCGTCAGATACGCAGTATTTT. Protein sequence: CASRPTQASDTQYF.